The rows below give T cell receptor beta chains drawn from one sample of a study of Ad26.COV2.S vaccination and SARS-CoV-2 variants. Assay used: immunoSEQ multiplex PCR; TCRdb lists only in-frame clones, some missing. Among over 110,000 clones listed, more than 80% were seen once. Source: peripheral blood, taken after recovery from COVID-19. These receptors were obtained from a human donor who had recovered from COVID-19. Both conserved end residues are part of each CDR3. Each record gives: CDR3 protein, CDR3 DNA, clone size, V gene, D gene, J gene. A D gene is named only where the DNA matches it firmly. Only part of the rows carry a size: once, few, many, or a class if the clone is expanded.

CASSESGRGGEKLFF,TGCGCCAGCAGTGAGTCCGGCAGGGGAGGTGAAAAACTGTTTTTT,NA,TRBV10-2,NA,TRBJ1-4
CASSQDLRGVSYNEQFF,TGTGCCAGCAGCCAAGACCTCCGGGGCGTCTCCTACAATGAGCAGTTCTTC,once,TRBV3-1/TRBV3-2,NA,TRBJ2-1
CASSLAAVRTVANYGYTF,TGTGCCAGCAGCTTAGCGGCCGTAAGGACGGTAGCTAACTATGGCTACACCTTC,NA,TRBV7-8,NA,TRBJ1-2
CASSLPFGGTDTQYF,TGTGCCAGCAGCCTTCCCTTTGGGGGCACAGATACGCAGTATTTT,NA,TRBV5-8,NA,TRBJ2-3
CASSPRGSENTIYF,TGTGCCAGCAGTCCCCGGGGATCGGAAAACACCATATATTTT,NA,TRBV6-6,NA,TRBJ1-3
CASSPIKENYGYTF,TGTGCCAGCTCACCAATTAAGGAAAACTATGGCTACACCTTC,NA,TRBV18,NA,TRBJ1-2
CASSGGTGSGSPLHF,TGTGCCAGCAGTGGGGGGACGGGTTCAGGTTCACCCCTCCACTTT,once,TRBV27,NA,TRBJ1-6
CASSSHGPSYEQYF,TGTGCCAGCAGCTCCCACGGGCCCTCCTACGAGCAGTACTTC,NA,TRBV28,NA,TRBJ2-7
CASSRHRVPVNEQYF,TGTGCCAGCAGTCGCCACAGGGTCCCTGTCAACGAGCAGTACTTC,NA,TRBV28,NA,TRBJ2-7
CASSDPDGNEKLFF,TGTGCCAGCAGCGATCCGGACGGTAATGAAAAACTGTTTTTT,NA,TRBV7-2,NA,TRBJ1-4
CASRGTGDPYNEQFF,TGTGCCAGCAGGGGGACAGGGGATCCTTACAATGAGCAGTTCTTC,NA,TRBV2,TRBD1,TRBJ2-1
CASSLRGVEKLFF,TGTGCCAGCAGCTTACGGGGAGTCGAAAAACTGTTTTTT,NA,TRBV7-9,NA,TRBJ1-4
CASSLGTARGDTIYF,TGTGCCAGCAGCTTAGGAACCGCGCGGGGGGACACCATATATTTT,NA,TRBV7-8,NA,TRBJ1-3
CASSITGGGFRPQHF,TGTGCCAGTAGTATCACAGGGGGTGGGTTTCGGCCCCAGCATTTT,NA,TRBV19,TRBD1,TRBJ1-5
CASSPFAREQGPYEQYF,TGCGCCAGCAGTCCTTTCGCGAGGGAGCAAGGTCCCTACGAGCAGTACTTC,NA,TRBV10-2,NA,TRBJ2-7
CATSGRGPNEQFF,TGTGCCACCAGCGGACGGGGTCCCAATGAGCAGTTCTTC,NA,TRBV15,NA,TRBJ2-1
CASSLEESAPLLYGYTF,TGTGCCAGCAGCTTAGAGGAGAGCGCTCCTCTGCTCTATGGCTACACCTTC,few,TRBV7-9,NA,TRBJ1-2
CASSSRVDQPQHF,TGTGCCAGCAGCTCTAGAGTGGATCAGCCCCAGCATTTT,NA,TRBV7-6,NA,TRBJ1-5
CASAPAGADEQFF,TGCGCCAGCGCCCCCGCCGGGGCGGATGAGCAGTTCTTC,NA,TRBV5-1,NA,TRBJ2-1
CATSDPGTSGGYNEQFF,TGTGCCACCAGTGATCCTGGGACTAGCGGGGGTTACAATGAGCAGTTCTTC,NA,TRBV24-1,TRBD2,TRBJ2-1
CASSVRMNTEAFF,TGTGCCAGCAGCGTCCGGATGAACACTGAAGCTTTCTTT,NA,TRBV7-2,NA,TRBJ1-1
CSVVEDTSYEQYF,TGCAGCGTTGTCGAGGACACCTCCTACGAGCAGTACTTC,few,TRBV29-1,NA,TRBJ2-7
CASSSGGLFF,TGTGCCAGCAGCTCCGGGGGGCTGTTTTTT,NA,TRBV7-8,NA,TRBJ2-2
CAFRLQETQYF,TGTGCCTTCCGGCTACAAGAGACCCAGTACTTC,NA,TRBV30,NA,TRBJ2-5
CASSLDPHDREQDQPQHF,TGTGCCAGCAGCTTAGACCCCCACGACAGGGAGCAGGACCAGCCCCAGCATTTT,NA,TRBV11-3,TRBD1,TRBJ1-5
CASSQGQGNYGYTF,TGTGCCAGCAGTCAGGGACAGGGAAACTATGGCTACACCTTC,NA,TRBV6-5,TRBD1,TRBJ1-2
CASSLAGTSGAEETQYF,TGCGCCAGCAGCTTGGCCGGGACTAGCGGGGCGGAAGAGACCCAGTACTTC,once,TRBV5-1,TRBD2,TRBJ2-5
CASSLVLRDEQFF,TGTGCCAGCAGCTTAGTTCTCAGGGATGAGCAGTTCTTC,NA,TRBV7-8,NA,TRBJ2-1
CASSGGTGNQPQHF,TGTGCCAGCAGTGGCGGGACGGGAAATCAGCCCCAGCATTTT,NA,TRBV2,NA,TRBJ1-5
CASSLAGQGVAKNIQYF,TGTGCCAGCAGCTTAGCGGGACAGGGGGTGGCCAAAAACATTCAGTACTTC,NA,TRBV7-2,TRBD1,TRBJ2-4
CASSAQGATNEKLFF,TGTGCCAGCTCAGCACAGGGTGCAACTAATGAAAAACTGTTTTTT,NA,TRBV18,NA,TRBJ1-4
CASSFMSGTDTQYF,TGTGCCAGCAGCTTTATGAGTGGCACAGATACGCAGTATTTT,once,TRBV5-4,NA,TRBJ2-3
CSVAGYETERTGELFF,TGCAGCGTTGCCGGTTACGAGACGGAACGCACCGGGGAGCTGTTTTTT,NA,TRBV29-1,NA,TRBJ2-2
CASSSPGPWGVGYTF,TGTGCCAGCAGCTCCCCGGGACCCTGGGGGGTTGGCTACACCTTC,NA,TRBV27,NA,TRBJ1-2
CASRTGLYTGELFF,TGTGCCAGTAGGACAGGGTTGTACACCGGGGAGCTGTTTTTT,NA,TRBV27,TRBD1,TRBJ2-2
CASSGQATTYEQYF,TGTGCCAGCAGCGGACAGGCCACCACGTACGAGCAGTACTTC,NA,TRBV7-2,TRBD1,TRBJ2-7
CASSPSPGTAYSNQPQHF,TGTGCCAGCAGTCCATCACCTGGGACGGCATATAGCAATCAGCCCCAGCATTTT,NA,TRBV28,NA,TRBJ1-5
CASSPGYEQYF,TGTGCCAGCTCACCCGGTTACGAGCAGTACTTC,NA,TRBV18,NA,TRBJ2-7
CASSSEPGSDTGELFF,TGCGCCAGCAGCTCAGAGCCCGGGTCCGACACCGGGGAGCTGTTTTTT,NA,TRBV4-3,NA,TRBJ2-2
CASSPTTDTSGGATDTQYF,TGTGCCAGCAGCCCCACCACAGATACTAGCGGGGGGGCAACAGATACGCAGTATTTT,NA,TRBV28,TRBD2,TRBJ2-3
CASSPNRGGNMNTEAFF,TGTGCCAGCAGTCCAAACAGGGGTGGTAACATGAACACTGAAGCTTTCTTT,NA,TRBV28,TRBD1,TRBJ1-1
CASRRQSSAFF,TGTGCCAGCAGGAGACAGTCTTCGGCTTTCTTT,NA,TRBV7-2,NA,TRBJ1-1
CASSLGGAPGEKLFF,TGCGCCAGCAGCTTGGGCGGGGCGCCTGGTGAAAAACTGTTTTTT,once,TRBV5-1,NA,TRBJ1-4
CASSEDREREKLFF,TGTGCCAGCAGCGAAGACAGGGAGCGAGAAAAACTGTTTTTT,NA,TRBV5-4,TRBD1,TRBJ1-4
CASRARGLATDTQYF,TGTGCCAGCAGGGCGAGGGGACTAGCTACAGATACGCAGTATTTT,NA,TRBV2,TRBD2,TRBJ2-3
CASSFLSSTGELFF,TGTGCCAGCAGTTTCCTGTCCTCGACCGGGGAGCTGTTTTTT,NA,TRBV28,NA,TRBJ2-2
CASSLRGGEAFF,TGTGCCAGCAGTCTTCGGGGGGGAGAAGCTTTCTTT,NA,TRBV27,NA,TRBJ1-1